The clone carrying this T cell receptor (beta chain) was counted a few times. Its antigen is unknown. Germline CDR1 DFQATT, CDR2 SNEGSKA (reference sequence). The CDR3 length is 14 residues. Unmatched junction bases numbered 6, after V lost 4 bases and J lost 4 bases. This sample is drawn from a study of blood T cells in healthy people across ages. General observations from the study: Naive T cell percentage by flow cytometry tracked strongly with beta diversity. PBMC samples, being unsorted, prevented any conclusive comparison of naive and antigen-experienced cells.

The use of a sample-barcoded 5' primer and a J-beta primer mix characterized a second PCR of about 6 to 12 cycles. Every cDNA was tagged by a template-switch adaptor with 12 random nucleotides. One entry per CDR3 protein, called by TCRdb with MiXCR from the 5' RACE reads. The repertoire holds around 870,000 distinct CDR3 sequences, with around 28% as singletons. This chain uses TRBV20-1 with TRBJ2-1, with TRBD2 matching over 8 bases. The receptor comes from a woman of 80 years or more in good health. Sample: blood. Written as DNA, the CDR3 is TGCAGTGCTAACGGCGGGGGGCCATACAATGAGCAGTTCTTC. It is translated as CSANGGGPYNEQFF.